This T cell receptor beta chain was captured by sequencing in a study of blood T cell repertoires in COVID-19 (TCRdb year 2020). Regarding the study in general: The collaborator samples originated in the United States, Italy and Spain and spanned the acute and convalescent phases of COVID-19. Where available, HLA class I and class II types were obtained from metadata supplied by the sample provider rather than from assay-based typing. Samples were obtained from the ongoing ImmuneRACE study (first 160 participants) and from 950 to 1,500 subjects provided by 6 global collaborators. A freely available public database, intended as a resource for researchers studying the immune response to SARS-CoV-2, is where the repertoires were released. Deeply sampled blood TCRbeta repertoires from subjects exposed to, actively infected with, or recovered from COVID-19 were included in the dataset. A de-identified subject ID, COVID-19 status, age in years and sex were almost always included in the sample metadata. The prospective study material was composed of cDNA or gDNA derived from T cells, B-cell-depleted T cells, or PBMCs.

Results and caveats for the whole study, not just this receptor: Clinical and demographic metadata were provided uncurated, with the amount varying by source and participant.

At one collaborating source in Seattle, patients were enrolled during active infection and were followed longitudinally through the course of disease. Whole blood was collected in K2EDTA tubes by collaborating institutions according to the institutions' own protocols. Collaborator samples were shipped for TCRbeta analysis as frozen whole blood, isolated PBMCs, or DNA extracted from either sample type. Turning to this clone: Its antigen remains undetermined. The input lacks base qualities; no much larger clone sits a single base away.

The immunoSEQ Assay, a bias-controlled multiplex PCR, was used to amplify TCRbeta CDR3 regions from genomic DNA. The paper's data handling went like this. Within the assay, amplification of reference gene primers was used to estimate how many nucleated cells each sample contained. Sequence reads were collapsed and filtered to measure the absolute abundance of every unique TCRbeta CDR3 rearrangement. For each sample, productive Simpson clonality was calculated as the square root of Simpson's diversity index over productive rearrangements. Sourced from immuneACCESS, this table was stored by TCRdb with only in-frame sequences that have V and J called. A share of the clones is absent; for the studies checked, an unresolved V gene accounts for under half, and the remainder has no known explanation. V and J calls and clone size follow that table, whereas D and trimming were derived from the DNA. For this sample the table gives 250,000 to 400,000 clones, of which around 88% were detected only once. The ten largest clones take up 1.5% to 2% of the sample.

Looking up the germline V gene yields CDR1 SGHDN and CDR2 FVKESK. The CDR3 has 14 amino acids, counting the end cysteine and phenylalanine. Of the read, only the CDR3 DNA is kept; its 42 bases are in frame from base 1. V is cut by 4 bases and J by 7 bases, and the space between the germline ends is 14 bases. The source is a woman aged 30 to 39 with COVID-19, enrolled during active disease. The sequenced sample was peripheral blood. The chain joins TRBV14 to TRBJ2-1; there is no confident call for the D gene. The sequenced DNA: TGTGCCAGCAGCCCCCTTTTGGCCCTGAATGAGCAGTTCTTC. Translated, this gives CASSPLLALNEQFF. Joined to the reference TRBV14 and TRBJ2-1 proteins, this CDR3 gives the full variable domain: EAGVTQFPSHSVIEKGQTVTLRCDPISGHDNLYWYRRVMGKEIKFLLHFVKESKQDESGMPNNRFLAERTGGTYSTLKVQPAELEDSGVYFCASSPLLALNEQFFGPGTRLTVL.